The source of this T cell receptor (beta chain) is a study of cytomegalovirus exposure and HLA in healthy donors. Study outcomes and limitations: Most TCR sequences were uncommon, yet certain public TCRs appeared in many donors. In vitro testing confirmed a few CMV-associated chains as specific for CMV antigens.

Trimming cost V 3 bases and J 7 bases, with 7 bases left between them. Per germline, CDR1 SQVTM and CDR2 ANQGSEA. The CDR3 totals 11 residues. On this clone itself: Antigen unknown.

Produced via immunoSEQ multiplex PCR; TCRdb's table is partial and in-frame only. This table has over 200,000 clones, approximately 83% appearing once. These donors were members of the approximately 110-subject validation cohort, a group separate from the roughly 670-subject first cohort. The TCR was taken from a woman in her thirties in good health and CMV-seropositive. This chain joins TRBV29-1 and TRBJ2-1; unclear D gene. The specimen sequenced was PBMCs. CDR3 amino acids: CSVDRGNEQFF. CDR3 DNA sequence: TGCAGCGTTGACCGTGGGAATGAGCAGTTCTTC.